Reported below is one T cell receptor beta chain. What it recognizes is unknown. The assay was immunoSEQ multiplex PCR, and TCRdb's table has in-frame clones only and misses some. Of about 23,000 clones listed, around three quarters are singletons. This sample was taken from a study of CD4 T cells in relation to SARS-CoV-2 and coronaviruses. On the study more broadly: No peptide or an HIV-1 Nef peptide pool served as negative control.

The unexposed donors gave CD4+ T cells in about 2010-2019, prior to COVID-19. The cells were cultured for less than twelve days before CD4+ T cells were isolated. Unexposed-donor CD4+ T cells were probed with SARS-CoV-2 S/N and four cold-coronavirus spikes, cells permitting. Some 1.9 million PBMCs per well were cultured with 7.5 to 10 IU/ml IL-2. The CDR3 extends over 13 amino acids. Trimming shortened V by 1 base and J by 0 bases, and 7 bases separated the two germline ends. In germline, CDR1 is GTSNPN, CDR2 SVGIG (reference sequence). The material sequenced was CD4+ T cells from PBMCs, cultured in vitro. The chain carries TRBV30 and TRBJ2-7; D perhaps matches TRBD2 (6 bases). This clonotype was sampled from a human donor in good health. DNA for the CDR3: TGTGCCTGGAGTGACGGGAGCTCCTACGAGCAGTACTTC. It is translated as CAWSDGSSYEQYF.